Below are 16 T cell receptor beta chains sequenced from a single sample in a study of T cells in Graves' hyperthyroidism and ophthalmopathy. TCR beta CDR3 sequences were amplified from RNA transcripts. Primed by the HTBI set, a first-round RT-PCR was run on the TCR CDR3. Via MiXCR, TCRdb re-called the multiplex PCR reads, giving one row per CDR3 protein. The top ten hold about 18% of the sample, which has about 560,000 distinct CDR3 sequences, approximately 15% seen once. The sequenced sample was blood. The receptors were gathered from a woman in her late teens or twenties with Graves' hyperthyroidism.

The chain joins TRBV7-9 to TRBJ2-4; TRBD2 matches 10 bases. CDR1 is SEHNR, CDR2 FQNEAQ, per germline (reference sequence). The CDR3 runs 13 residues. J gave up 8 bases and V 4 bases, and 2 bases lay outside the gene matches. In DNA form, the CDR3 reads TGTGCCAGCAGCTCTAGCGGGGGTTACATTCAGTACTTC. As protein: CASSSSGGYIQYF.

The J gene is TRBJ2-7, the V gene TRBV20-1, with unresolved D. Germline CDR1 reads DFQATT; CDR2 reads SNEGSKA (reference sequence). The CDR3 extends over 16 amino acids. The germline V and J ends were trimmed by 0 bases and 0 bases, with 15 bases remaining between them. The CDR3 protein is CSARDYSDGYSYEQYF. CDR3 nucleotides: TGCAGTGCTAGAGATTATTCCGATGGGTACTCCTACGAGCAGTACTTC.

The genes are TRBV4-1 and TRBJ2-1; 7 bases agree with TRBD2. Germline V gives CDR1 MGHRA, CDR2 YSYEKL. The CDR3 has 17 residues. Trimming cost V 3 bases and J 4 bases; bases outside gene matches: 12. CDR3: CASSQTGGLRTYNEQFF. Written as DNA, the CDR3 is TGCGCCAGCAGCCAGACGGGAGGTCTCAGAACGTACAATGAGCAGTTCTTC.

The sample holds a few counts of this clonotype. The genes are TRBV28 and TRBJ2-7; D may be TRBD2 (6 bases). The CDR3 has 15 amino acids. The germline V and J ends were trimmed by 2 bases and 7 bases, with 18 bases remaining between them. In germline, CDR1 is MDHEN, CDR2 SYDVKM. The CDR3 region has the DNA TGTGCCAGCAGTTTAGGGGTTGGGCGGGGTTCGGAGCAGTACTTC. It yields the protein CASSLGVGRGSEQYF.

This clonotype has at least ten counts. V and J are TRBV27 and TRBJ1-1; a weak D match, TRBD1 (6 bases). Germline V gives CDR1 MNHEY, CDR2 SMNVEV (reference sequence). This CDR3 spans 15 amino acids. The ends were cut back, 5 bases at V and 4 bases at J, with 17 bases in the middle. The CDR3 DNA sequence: TGTGCCAGCAGTGTCTACAGGGTCGGTGGCACTGAAGCTTTCTTT. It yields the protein CASSVYRVGGTEAFF.

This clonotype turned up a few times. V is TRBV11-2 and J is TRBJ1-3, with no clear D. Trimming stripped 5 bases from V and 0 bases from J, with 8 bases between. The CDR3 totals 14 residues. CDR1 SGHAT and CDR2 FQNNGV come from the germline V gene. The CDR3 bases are TGTGCCAGCAGCGACATGAGCTCTGGAAACACCATATATTTT. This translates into CASSDMSSGNTIYF.

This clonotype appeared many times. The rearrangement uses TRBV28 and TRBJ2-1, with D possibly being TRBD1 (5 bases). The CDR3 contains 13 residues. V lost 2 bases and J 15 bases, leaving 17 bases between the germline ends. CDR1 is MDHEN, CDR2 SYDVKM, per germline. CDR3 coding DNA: TGTGCCAGCAGTTTACCCTCCGCGACAGTAGGGTTCTTC. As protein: CASSLPSATVGFF.

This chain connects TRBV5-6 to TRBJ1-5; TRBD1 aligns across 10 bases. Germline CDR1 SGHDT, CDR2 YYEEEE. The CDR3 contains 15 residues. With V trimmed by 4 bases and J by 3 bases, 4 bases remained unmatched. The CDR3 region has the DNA TGTGCCAGCAGCCGGGACAGGGGAGACAATCAGCCCCAGCATTTT. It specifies CASSRDRGDNQPQHF.

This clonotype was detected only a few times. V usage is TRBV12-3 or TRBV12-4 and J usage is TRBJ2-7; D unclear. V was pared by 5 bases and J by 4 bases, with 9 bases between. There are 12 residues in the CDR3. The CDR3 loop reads CASSQVIYEQYF. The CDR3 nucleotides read TGTGCCAGCAGTCAAGTGATTTACGAGCAGTACTTC.

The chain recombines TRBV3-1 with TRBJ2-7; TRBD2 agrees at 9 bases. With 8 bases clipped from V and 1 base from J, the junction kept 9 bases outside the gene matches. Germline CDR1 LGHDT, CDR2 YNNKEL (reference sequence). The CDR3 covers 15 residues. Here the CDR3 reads CASGPTSGPSYEQYF. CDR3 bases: TGTGCCAGCGGCCCAACTAGCGGGCCTTCCTACGAGCAGTACTTC.

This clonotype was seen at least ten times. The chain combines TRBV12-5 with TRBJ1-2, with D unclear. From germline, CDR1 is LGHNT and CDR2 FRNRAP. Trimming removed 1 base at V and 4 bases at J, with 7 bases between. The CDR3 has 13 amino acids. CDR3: CASGLAGVYGYTF. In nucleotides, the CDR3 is TGTGCTAGTGGTTTGGCCGGGGTCTATGGCTACACCTTC. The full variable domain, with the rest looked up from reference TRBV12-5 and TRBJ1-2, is DARVTQTPRHKVTEMGQEVTMRCQPILGHNTVFWYRQTMMQGLELLAYFRNRAPLDDSGMPKDRFSAEMPDATLATLKIQPSEPRDSAVYFCASGLAGVYGYTFGSGTRLTVV.

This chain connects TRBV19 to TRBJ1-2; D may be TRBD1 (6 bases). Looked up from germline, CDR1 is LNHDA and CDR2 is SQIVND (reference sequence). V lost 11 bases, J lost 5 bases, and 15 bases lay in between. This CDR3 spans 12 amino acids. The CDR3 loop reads CASTGNLYGYTF. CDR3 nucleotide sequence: TGTGCCTCCACAGGGAACCTTTATGGCTACACCTTC.

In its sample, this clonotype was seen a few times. The CDR3 here is CSVVGTGSTFQHF. CDR3 nucleotides: TGCAGCGTTGTTGGGACAGGATCTACTTTCCAGCATTTT. This rearrangement joins TRBV29-1 to TRBJ1-5; 8 bases match TRBD1. This CDR3 is 13 amino acids long. The junction had 11 bases not matched to a gene; V was cut back by 4 bases and J by 12 bases. Germline lookup yields CDR1 SQVTM and CDR2 ANQGSEA.

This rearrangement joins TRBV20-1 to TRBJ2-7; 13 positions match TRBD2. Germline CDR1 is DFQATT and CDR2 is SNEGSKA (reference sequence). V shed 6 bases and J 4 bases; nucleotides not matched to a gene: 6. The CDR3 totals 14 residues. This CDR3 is CSADRTSGSYEQYF. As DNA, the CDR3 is TGCAGTGCCGACAGGACTAGCGGGAGTTACGAGCAGTACTTC.

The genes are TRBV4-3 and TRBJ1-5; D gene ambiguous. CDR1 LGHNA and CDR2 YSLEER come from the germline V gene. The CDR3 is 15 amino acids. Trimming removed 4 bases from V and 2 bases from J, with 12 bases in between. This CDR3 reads CASSREEGGNQPQHF. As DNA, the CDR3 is TGCGCCAGCAGCCGAGAAGAGGGAGGCAATCAGCCCCAGCATTTT.

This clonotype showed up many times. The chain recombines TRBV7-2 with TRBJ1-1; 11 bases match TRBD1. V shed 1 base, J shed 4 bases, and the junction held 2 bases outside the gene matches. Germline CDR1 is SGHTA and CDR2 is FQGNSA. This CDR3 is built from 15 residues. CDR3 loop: CASSLGDRGGTEAFF. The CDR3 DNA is TGTGCCAGCAGCTTAGGGGACAGGGGGGGCACTGAAGCTTTCTTT.